The 20 T cell receptor beta chains presented below share a single source sample, sequenced in a study of blood T cell repertoires in COVID-19. Assay: immunoSEQ multiplex PCR; the TCRdb copy retains only in-frame clones and omits some. The table shows some 100,000 clones, with over 75% occurring only once. The sequencing input was peripheral blood. The receptors were sampled from an older woman with acute or convalescent COVID-19.

This chain uses TRBV7-6 with TRBJ1-1, with D possibly matching TRBD1 (6 bases). The V gene's germline CDR1 is SGHVS and CDR2 FNYEAQ. Trimming took off 5 bases at V and 1 base at J, with 11 bases between the two ends. CDR3 length: 14 amino acids. The CDR3 bases are TGTGCCAGCAGCCTAATGACAGGGAACACTGAAGCTTTCTTT. Translated, it gives CASSLMTGNTEAFF.

V is TRBV7-2 and J is TRBJ1-5, with D possibly being TRBD1 (5 bases). The CDR3 has 15 amino acids. Germline V gene data show CDR1 as SGHTA and CDR2 as FQGNSA. Trimming removed 1 base from V and 0 bases from J, with 7 bases in between. DNA of the CDR3: TGTGCCAGCAGCTTAGAGGGGTATAGCAATCAGCCCCAGCATTTT. Its protein product is CASSLEGYSNQPQHF.

This chain uses TRBV10-3 with TRBJ1-1; possibly TRBD1 for D (6 bases). V was pared by 7 bases and J by 1 base, with 16 bases between. Germline V gene lookup returns CDR1 ENHRY and CDR2 SYGVKD. This CDR3 comprises 15 residues. CDR3 coding DNA: TGTGCCATCAAACAGGGAGATTTTGAGAACACTGAAGCTTTCTTT. Its translation: CAIKQGDFENTEAFF.

CDR3 sequence (DNA): TGCGCCAGCAGCTTGGAAACAGGGAGGAACACTGAAGCTTTCTTT. Protein sequence: CASSLETGRNTEAFF. The chain recombines TRBV5-1 with TRBJ1-1, with TRBD1 as a possible D gene (6 bases). Germline CDR1 reads SGHRS; CDR2 reads YFSETQ. The ends were cut back, 0 bases at V and 1 base at J, with 10 bases in the middle. There are 15 residues in the CDR3.

The chain carries TRBV27 and TRBJ1-2, with 7 bases aligning to TRBD1. Germline trimming cut 1 base from V and 4 bases from J; bases unmatched to any gene: 21. CDR3 length: 20 residues. Germline loops: CDR1 MNHEY, CDR2 SMNVEV (reference sequence). The CDR3 nucleotides are TGTGCCAGCAGTTTATTGGGACGAGCAGGCACAGGGGCGTCGGTCTATGGCTACACCTTC. Translated: CASSLLGRAGTGASVYGYTF.

The rearrangement uses TRBV10-3 and TRBJ2-5, with 12 bases fitting TRBD2. Germline-derived CDR1 and CDR2 are ENHRY and SYGVKD. The CDR3 length is 15 residues. Germline trimming cut 6 bases from V and 1 base from J; bases unmatched to any gene: 3. Here the CDR3 reads CAISGLAGPQETQYF. CDR3 nucleotide sequence: TGTGCCATCAGCGGACTAGCGGGACCCCAAGAGACCCAGTACTTC.

J is TRBJ1-2 and V is TRBV19, with D hard to call. With 0 bases removed from V and 7 bases from J, the gap between germline ends came to 12 bases. There are 14 residues in the CDR3. Germline CDR1 LNHDA, CDR2 SQIVND (reference sequence). The CDR3 reads CASSIDEREAGYTF. The CDR3, as DNA: TGTGCCAGTAGTATAGACGAGAGGGAGGCTGGCTACACCTTC.

The chain combines TRBV6-5 with TRBJ1-6, with D perhaps TRBD1 (5 bases). Germline CDR1 is MNHEY and CDR2 is SVGAGI. The CDR3 runs 14 residues. V was clipped by 7 bases and J by 2 bases, with 9 bases between them. CDR3 residues: CASMAGPYNSPLHF. The DNA of the CDR3 is TGTGCCAGCATGGCAGGGCCCTATAATTCACCCCTCCACTTT.

The chain uses TRBV28 and TRBJ1-1; 8 bases agree with TRBD1. The germline gives CDR1 MDHEN, CDR2 SYDVKM. This CDR3 spans 16 amino acids. V gave up 5 bases and J gave up 1 base; unmatched junction bases: 9. The DNA of the CDR3 is TGTGCCAGCAGTAAGACAGGGGTAGGGGGGAACACTGAAGCTTTCTTT. It yields the protein CASSKTGVGGNTEAFF.

The genes are TRBV2 and TRBJ2-5, with 10 bases aligning to TRBD1. The CDR3 has 17 amino acids. The germline CDR1 and CDR2 sequences are SNHLY and FYNNEI. The ends lost 0 bases at V and 5 bases at J; junction bases unmatched: 9. The CDR3 spells CASSEALPTGGRETQYF. Here the CDR3 DNA reads TGTGCCAGCAGTGAAGCACTTCCGACAGGGGGCAGGGAGACCCAGTACTTC.

The chain couples TRBV6-5 to TRBJ2-5; TRBD1 matches 10 bases. The ends lost 6 bases at V and 1 base at J; junction bases unmatched: 2. The germline gives CDR1 MNHEY, CDR2 SVGAGI. The CDR3 contains 14 residues. CDR3 protein: CASRRDRGQETQYF. In DNA, the CDR3 is TGTGCCAGCAGAAGGGACAGGGGCCAAGAGACCCAGTACTTC.

V and J are TRBV28 and TRBJ2-1, with TRBD2 matching 10 bases. Unmatched junction bases numbered 3, after V lost 8 bases and J lost 2 bases. Germline V gene sequence: CDR1 MDHEN, CDR2 SYDVKM. The CDR3 sequence is 14 residues long. The CDR3 DNA reads as TGTGCCAGCCTAGCGGGAGTAACCTACAATGAGCAGTTCTTC. It translates to CASLAGVTYNEQFF.

This clone has just a few counts. J is TRBJ2-7 and V is TRBV10-2; 7 bases agree with TRBD1. The CDR3 sequence is 16 residues long. The ends lost 2 bases at V and 0 bases at J; junction bases unmatched: 7. The germline V gene has CDR1 WSHSY and CDR2 SAAADI. CDR3 coding DNA: TGCGCCAGCAGTGAGCGGCCGGGACAGCCCTCCTACGAGCAGTACTTC. Protein product: CASSERPGQPSYEQYF.

The CDR3 nucleotides are TGTGCCATCAGTGCTACTAGCGTAAGCACAGATACGCAGTATTTT. Translation: CAISATSVSTDTQYF. The chain carries TRBV10-3 and TRBJ2-3; 7 bases map to TRBD2. Germline V gives CDR1 ENHRY, CDR2 SYGVKD. CDR3 length: 15 residues. V was pared by 4 bases and J by 0 bases, with 4 bases of the junction left unmatched.

The chain's CDR3 is CASSAKNMYNEQFF. The CDR3 DNA sequence: TGCGCCAGCAGCGCAAAAAACATGTACAATGAGCAGTTCTTC. The chain carries TRBV5-1 and TRBJ2-1; D is ambiguous. Germline CDR1 SGHRS, CDR2 YFSETQ. Trimming removed 4 bases from V and 4 bases from J, with 12 bases in between. The CDR3 length is 14 residues.

The genes are TRBV12-3 or TRBV12-4 and TRBJ1-1; 9 nucleotides match TRBD1. With V trimmed by 5 bases and J by 6 bases, 4 bases remained unmatched. The CDR3 length is 13 residues. CDR3 sequence: CASSIRQGAEAFF. Here the CDR3 DNA reads TGTGCCAGCAGTATAAGACAGGGGGCTGAAGCTTTCTTT.

This chain connects TRBV10-3 to TRBJ1-2, with 11 bases that match TRBD1. This CDR3 comprises 16 residues. Germline CDR1 reads ENHRY; CDR2 reads SYGVKD. V was pared by 0 bases and J by 2 bases, with 2 bases of the junction left unmatched. CDR3 coding DNA: TGTGCCATCAGTGAGTCGGGGGACAGGGGGAACTATGGCTACACCTTC. Protein product: CAISESGDRGNYGYTF.

For the CDR3, the DNA is TGCGCCAGCAGCTTGGCCGGGACTAGCGGGACGCCATCGCAGTACTTC. As protein: CASSLAGTSGTPSQYF. The V call is TRBV5-1, the J call TRBJ2-7; 13 nucleotides align to TRBD2. CDR3 size: 16 residues. Germline V gene sequence: CDR1 SGHRS, CDR2 YFSETQ. J gave up 9 bases and V 0 bases, and 9 bases lay outside the gene matches.

The rearrangement uses TRBV18 and TRBJ1-1; no reliable D call. V lost 4 bases to trimming and J lost 7 bases, with 25 bases between them. Germline V gene sequence: CDR1 KGHSH, CDR2 LQKENI. The CDR3 contains 17 residues. Here the CDR3 reads CASSRDAGIPPGGEAFF. In DNA form, the CDR3 reads TGTGCCAGCTCACGGGATGCGGGGATTCCACCCGGAGGTGAAGCTTTCTTT.

J is TRBJ2-1 and V is TRBV10-3, with a possible D match to TRBD1 (6 bases). V was trimmed by 4 bases and J by 0 bases, leaving 10 bases between them. The length of the CDR3 is 15 residues. Germline CDR1 and CDR2: ENHRY and SYGVKD. The CDR3 sequence: CAISGGQSSYNEQFF. The CDR3 DNA is TGTGCCATCAGTGGGGGGCAAAGCTCCTACAATGAGCAGTTCTTC.